These 18 T cell receptor beta chains came from one sample sequenced in a study of post-analysis software for immune sequencing data. Whole-study results and caveats: About 5 TRBV segments (TRBV5-6, TRBV5-1 and TRBV20-1 among them) occurred more frequently in patients than in controls.

These receptors' targets are unknown. The library was made from cDNA and included unique molecular identifiers. TCRdb reanalysed the PCR reads using MiXCR and keeps one entry per CDR3 protein. The top ten hold less than 8% of the sample, which has a few hundred thousand distinct CDR3 sequences, approximately 42% seen once. Sequences were obtained from blood. The receptor source for this set is a girl aged 2-10 years with multiple sclerosis.

This clonotype was counted between two and nine times. The chain uses TRBV5-1 and TRBJ2-1; 9 positions agree with TRBD2. Germline-derived CDR1 and CDR2 are SGHRS and YFSETQ. The trim removed 4 bases at V and 7 bases at J, leaving 9 bases unmatched. The CDR3 covers 15 residues. The CDR3 is CASSLSSGEWNEQFF. Here the CDR3 DNA reads TGCGCCAGCAGCCTGTCTAGCGGGGAGTGGAATGAGCAGTTCTTC. The entire variable domain, with the rest obtained from reference TRBV5-1 and TRBJ2-1, is as follows: KAGVTQTPRYLIKTRGQQVTLSCSPISGHRSVSWYQQTPGQGLQFLFEYFSETQRNKGNFPGRFSGRQFSNSRSEMNVSTLELGDSALYLCASSLSSGEWNEQFFGPGTRLTVL.

The chain links TRBV9 to TRBJ2-5; 11 nucleotides line up with TRBD2. Losses at the gene ends were 0 bases for V and 0 bases for J; bases not matched to a gene: 1. Per the germline V gene, CDR1 is SGDLS and CDR2 is YYNGEE. This CDR3 is built from 16 residues. CDR3 nucleotide sequence: TGTGCCAGCAGCGTAGGGACTAGCGGGCACCAAGAGACCCAGTACTTC. It is translated as CASSVGTSGHQETQYF.

This clonotype was detected only a few times. In DNA, the CDR3 is TGTGCCAGCAGCCCCCACTCTAGCGGGATCTCCTACAATGAGCAGTTCTTC. As protein: CASSPHSSGISYNEQFF. The chain employs TRBV7-3 and TRBJ2-1, with 9 bases that match TRBD2. Germline lookup yields CDR1 SGHTA and CDR2 FQGTGA. This CDR3 contains 17 residues. V lost 5 bases and J lost 0; bases outside the gene matches: 8.

The chain couples TRBV3-1 to TRBJ2-5, with 8 positions matching TRBD2. Looked up from germline, CDR1 is LGHDT and CDR2 is YNNKEL (reference sequence). V shed 0 bases, J shed 6 bases, and the junction held 6 bases outside the gene matches. The CDR3 length is 15 residues. The CDR3, as DNA: TGTGCCAGCAGCCAAGAAGCGGGAGTGTGGAAGACCCAGTACTTC. Translating gives CASSQEAGVWKTQYF.

As concerns this clonotype: An end of the junction differs from the germline gene, which may be a read error. The chain combines TRBV5-1 with TRBJ2-3; unclear D gene. The CDR3 covers 13 residues. Germline lookup yields CDR1 SGHRS and CDR2 YFSETQ. This CDR3 reads CAGSLTGPDTQYF. CDR3 bases: TGCGCCGGCAGCTTGACGGGCCCAGATACGCAGTATTTT.

V and J are TRBV7-9 and TRBJ2-4; D ambiguous. CDR3 length: 14 residues. Germline values: CDR1 SEHNR, CDR2 FQNEAQ (reference sequence). The V gene lost 3 bases and the J gene lost 2 bases, with 8 bases spanning the gap. CDR3 coding DNA: TGTGCCAGCAGCTTTGAGCTTTCCAAAAACATTCAGTACTTC. This codes for CASSFELSKNIQYF.

This clonotype was seen a few times. The DNA is omitted, as the CDR3 cannot be located on it reliably, and the CDR3 follows TCRdb's listing. The CDR3 spells CASILGSAYNEQFF. The V call is TRBV2, the J call TRBJ2-1. The germline gives CDR1 SNHLY, CDR2 FYNNEI. The CDR3 is 14 residues long, ends included.

On this clonotype itself: Just one base apart from a much larger clone, this may be a read error. This chain uses TRBV11-2 with TRBJ2-3, with 15 bases identical to TRBD2. In germline, CDR1 is SGHAT, CDR2 FQNNGV. The CDR3 runs 16 residues. The V segment lost 4 bases and the J segment 4 bases; nucleotides outside the gene matches: 3. CDR3 protein: CASSWTSGRASDTQYF. CDR3 sequence (DNA): TGTGCCAGCAGCTGGACTAGCGGGAGGGCCTCAGATACGCAGTATTTT. The complete variable domain, with remaining parts taken from reference TRBV11-2 and TRBJ2-3, reads EAGVAQSPRYKIIEKRQSVAFWCNPISGHATLYWYQQILGQGPKLLIQFQNNGVVDDSQLPKDRFSAERLKGVDSTLKIQPAKLEDSAVYLCASSWTSGRASDTQYFGPGTRLTVL.

There are a few counts of this clonotype. The gene calls are TRBV4-2 and TRBJ1-4, with D maybe TRBD1 (6 bases). This CDR3 has 16 residues. Germline values: CDR1 LGHNA, CDR2 YNFKEQ. V gave up 5 bases and J gave up 8 bases, with 21 bases separating them. The CDR3 DNA follows: TGTGCCAGCAGCTTTAGTACAGGGAGAACGGGGGAAAAACTGTTTTTT. Translation gives CASSFSTGRTGEKLFF.

This clonotype came up a few times. The CDR3 reads CSVGRDSPSYEQYF. Here the CDR3 DNA reads TGCAGCGTAGGCCGGGACTCTCCCTCCTACGAGCAGTACTTC. This chain connects TRBV29-1 to TRBJ2-7, with D perhaps matching TRBD2 (6 bases). V lost 6 bases and J lost 0, with 15 bases in between. The CDR3 extends over 14 amino acids. The germline CDR1 and CDR2 sequences are SQVTM and ANQGSEA.

The genes are TRBV27 and TRBJ2-1; TRBD1 might be the D (5 bases). From germline, CDR1 is MNHEY and CDR2 SMNVEV (reference sequence). CDR3 length equals 15 residues. Between the trimmed V and J ends, which lost 6 bases and 3 bases, there was a span of 15 bases. The CDR3 DNA reads as TGTGCCAGCAGCACACGATTAGGGGTCTACAATGAGCAGTTCTTC. It encodes CASSTRLGVYNEQFF.

J is TRBJ2-5 and V is TRBV28; 11 nucleotides line up with TRBD2. The CDR3 has 18 amino acids. Losses at the gene ends were 5 bases for V and 3 bases for J; bases not matched to a gene: 14. Germline CDR1 and CDR2: MDHEN and SYDVKM. As DNA, the CDR3 is TGTGCCAGCAGTCTCTCATCGCCCGGGACTAGCGGAGAAGAGACCCAGTACTTC. Its translation: CASSLSSPGTSGEETQYF.

This clonotype was seen once. Since no conserved phenylalanine or tryptophan closes the CDR3, a read error is the likely cause. The chain carries TRBV28 and TRBJ2-5; possible D gene TRBD2, 5 bases. V was cut by 7 bases and J by 5 bases, with 20 bases left in between. Germline assignment: CDR1 MDHEN and CDR2 SYDVKM. The CDR3 is 15 amino acids. The CDR3 bases are TGTGCCAGCACCCTGGGGAGTAGGGCTCCGGAGACCCAGTACTAC. Translating it yields CASTLGSRAPETQYY.

V usage is TRBV6-1 and J usage is TRBJ1-5; D is uncertain. The CDR3 extends over 13 amino acids. V dropped 4 bases and J dropped 9 bases, with 13 bases sitting between them. The germline V gene encodes CDR1 MNHNS and CDR2 SASEGT. The CDR3 sequence: CASSGRSSLPQHF. The CDR3 bases are TGTGCCAGCAGTGGACGGAGCAGTTTGCCCCAGCATTTT.

V is TRBV12-5 and J is TRBJ1-1; D call uncertain. Germline lookup yields CDR1 LGHNT and CDR2 FRNRAP. Trimming took 3 bases from V and 0 from J, leaving 8 bases between them. The CDR3 spans 14 residues. CDR3 nucleotide sequence: TGTGCTAGTGGTTTAACCACGGTGAACACTGAAGCTTTCTTT. It encodes CASGLTTVNTEAFF. Combining the CDR3 with reference TRBV12-5 and TRBJ1-1 gives the whole variable domain DARVTQTPRHKVTEMGQEVTMRCQPILGHNTVFWYRQTMMQGLELLAYFRNRAPLDDSGMPKDRFSAEMPDATLATLKIQPSEPRDSAVYFCASGLTTVNTEAFFGQGTRLTVV.

CDR3 residues: CASSAGGKWNQPQHF. As DNA, the CDR3 is TGTGCCAGCAGCGCGGGGGGTAAGTGGAATCAGCCCCAGCATTTT. This sequence joins TRBV9 and TRBJ1-5, with D perhaps matching TRBD1 (5 bases). Germline V gene data show CDR1 as SGDLS and CDR2 as YYNGEE. The CDR3 loop spans 15 amino acids. The germline V and J ends were trimmed by 3 bases and 4 bases, with 14 bases remaining between them.

The chain has TRBV28 and TRBJ2-3, with D maybe TRBD1 (5 bases). The CDR3 sequence is 15 residues long. Trimming shortened V by 4 bases and J by 0 bases, and 11 bases separated the two germline ends. CDR1 and CDR2 (germline): MDHEN, SYDVKM. In DNA form, the CDR3 reads TGTGCCAGCAGTTCCCAGGGCCGGAGCACAGATACGCAGTATTTT. It codes for CASSSQGRSTDTQYF. Full variable domain (remainder filled in from reference TRBV28 and TRBJ2-3): DVKVTQSSRYLVKRTGEKVFLECVQDMDHENMFWYRQDPGLGLRLIYFSYDVKMKEKGDIPEGYSVSREKKERFSLILESASTNQTSMYLCASSSQGRSTDTQYFGPGTRLTVL.

This clonotype was detected a few times. The chain uses TRBV7-2 and TRBJ2-1, with a tentative D call TRBD2 (6 bases). The V gene's germline CDR1 is SGHTA and CDR2 FQGNSA. The CDR3 loop spans 14 amino acids. V was pared by 5 bases and J by 8 bases, with 16 bases between. CDR3 in amino acids: CASSPNAGSDEQFF. In nucleotides, the CDR3 is TGTGCCAGCAGCCCAAATGCGGGGTCGGATGAGCAGTTCTTC.